This TCR beta chain came from a study of cytomegalovirus exposure and HLA in healthy donors. Study-level background: Early release data held tens of millions of unique TCRs from HLA-typed donors.

The V and J ends lost 5 bases and 7 bases respectively, with 15 bases between them. From germline, CDR1 is SGHTA and CDR2 FQGNSA. The CDR3 length is 14 residues. The PCR was carried out with 60 Vbeta primers and 13 Jbeta primers. Sequenced by immunoSEQ multiplex PCR; TCRdb stores in-frame clones only, minus some. The data contain 150,000 to 200,000 clones, 75% to 90% of them singletons. Comments on this clone: The antigen remains undetermined.

Study-wide results and caveats: Across donors, most TCRs were seen rarely, yet some public ones were widespread. Further analysis, carried out later, found HLA-associated TCR beta chains more clonally expanded than equally common other chains.

The rearrangement uses TRBV7-2 and TRBJ1-5; perhaps TRBD1 as D (5 bases). Sequencing input: PBMCs. This receptor was obtained from a man in his fifties or sixties in good health and CMV-seronegative. In DNA, the CDR3 is TGTGCCAGCAGCCATGGGACTGACGCACAGCCCCAGCATTTT. Encoded protein: CASSHGTDAQPQHF.